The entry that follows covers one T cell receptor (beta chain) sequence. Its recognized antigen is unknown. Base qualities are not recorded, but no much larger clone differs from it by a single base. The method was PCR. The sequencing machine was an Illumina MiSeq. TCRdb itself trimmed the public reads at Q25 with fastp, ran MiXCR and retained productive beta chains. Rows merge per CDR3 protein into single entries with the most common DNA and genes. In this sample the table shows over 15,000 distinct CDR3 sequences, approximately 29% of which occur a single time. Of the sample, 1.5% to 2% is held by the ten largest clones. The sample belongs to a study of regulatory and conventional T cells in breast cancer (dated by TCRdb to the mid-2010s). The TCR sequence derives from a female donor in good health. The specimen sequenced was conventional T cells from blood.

CDR3 reads: CASSPLGGTGSNEQYF. The DNA reads as follows: TGTGCCAGCAGTCCCTTGGGTGGGACCGGGTCGAACGAGCAGTACTTC. In this chain, TRBV6-1 is recombined with TRBJ2-7; the D match is possibly TRBD1 or TRBD2, with 5 bases aligned in each. V was cut back by 5 bases and J by 5 bases, leaving a gap of 22 bases between them. CDR1 and CDR2, looked up from the germline V gene, are MNHNS and SASEGT. The CDR3, cysteine through phenylalanine, is 16 amino acids long. Left in the record is the CDR3 DNA by itself, 48 bases read in frame from the first base.